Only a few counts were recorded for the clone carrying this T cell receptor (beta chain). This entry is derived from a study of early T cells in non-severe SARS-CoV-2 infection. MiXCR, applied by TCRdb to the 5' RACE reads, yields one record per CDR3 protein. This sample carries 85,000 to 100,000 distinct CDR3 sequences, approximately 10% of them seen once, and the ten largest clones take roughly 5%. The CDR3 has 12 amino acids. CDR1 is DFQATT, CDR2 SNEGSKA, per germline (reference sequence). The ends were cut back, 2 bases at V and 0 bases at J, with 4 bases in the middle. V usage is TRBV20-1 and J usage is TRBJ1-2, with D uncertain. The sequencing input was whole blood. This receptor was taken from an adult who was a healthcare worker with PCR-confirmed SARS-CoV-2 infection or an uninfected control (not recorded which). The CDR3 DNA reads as TGCAGTGCTAGACACTCTAACTATGGCTACACCTTC. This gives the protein CSARHSNYGYTF.